These 27 T cell receptor beta chains were all obtained from the same sample, sequenced in a study of shared clonotypes between healthy human individuals. Here immunoSEQ multiplex PCR was the method, and the copy in TCRdb shows in-frame clones only, minus some. The table lists a few million clones, approximately 94% of them singletons. Input material: naive CD4+ T cells sorted from blood. Subset here: CD45RA+ positively selected. These receptor sequences come from a man aged 18-30 years in good health.

The chain has TRBV4-1 and TRBJ1-6; D ambiguous. Trimming took 0 bases from V and 9 from J, leaving 12 bases between them. This CDR3 has 15 amino acids. Germline CDR1 MGHRA, CDR2 YSYEKL. CDR3 loop: CASSQDFSWRSPLHF. The CDR3 DNA sequence: TGCGCCAGCAGCCAAGATTTTTCTTGGCGTTCACCCCTCCACTTT.

The J gene is TRBJ2-7, the V gene TRBV28, with D perhaps TRBD1 (5 bases). CDR1 MDHEN and CDR2 SYDVKM come from the germline V gene. The V and J ends lost 10 bases and 4 bases respectively, with 11 bases between them. The CDR3 consists of 11 residues. CDR3 sequence reads: CATHQGYEQYF. CDR3 in DNA: TGTGCCACCCACCAGGGTTACGAGCAGTACTTC. The full variable domain, rest sourced from reference TRBV28 and TRBJ2-7, is DVKVTQSSRYLVKRTGEKVFLECVQDMDHENMFWYRQDPGLGLRLIYFSYDVKMKEKGDIPEGYSVSREKKERFSLILESASTNQTSMYLCATHQGYEQYFGPGTRLTVT.

The CDR3 DNA reads TGTGCCAGTAGTATAACCAGCGGGGAGGGGTCCTACGAGCAGTACTTC. Protein sequence: CASSITSGEGSYEQYF. The V call is TRBV19, the J call TRBJ2-7; TRBD2 matches 7 bases. The germline gives CDR1 LNHDA, CDR2 SQIVND (reference sequence). V lost 2 bases to trimming and J lost 1 base; unmatched junction nucleotides: 8. CDR3 length equals 16 residues.

This clone was observed a single time. V usage is TRBV18 and J usage is TRBJ1-2, with D unresolved. CDR1 is KGHSH, CDR2 LQKENI, per germline. V was pared by 1 base and J by 6 bases, with 18 bases between. The CDR3 has 16 residues. CDR3 bases: TGTGCCAGCTCACCACGGGTAAAAGGGCAATGGGATGGCTACACCTTC. Translating gives CASSPRVKGQWDGYTF.

V is TRBV5-4 and J is TRBJ2-5; 10 nucleotides align to TRBD2. This CDR3 comprises 16 residues. V lost 2 bases and J lost 1; bases outside the gene matches: 5. CDR1 SGHNT and CDR2 YYREEE come from the germline V gene (reference sequence). The chain's CDR3 is CASSFPGLAAQETQYF. DNA for the CDR3: TGTGCCAGCAGCTTCCCCGGACTAGCGGCCCAAGAGACCCAGTACTTC.

This rearrangement joins TRBV7-2 to TRBJ2-2; TRBD2 is a possible D gene (6 bases). Trimming cost V 1 base and J 5 bases, with 17 bases left between them. This CDR3 comprises 17 residues. The germline V gene encodes CDR1 SGHTA and CDR2 FQGNSA. The CDR3 DNA is TGTGCCAGCAGCTTAGAAGGTAGCGGAAGAGGGACCGGGGAGCTGTTTTTT. This sequence encodes CASSLEGSGRGTGELFF.

Concerning this clone: One end of the junction does not line up with germline, which may come from a read error. The rearrangement uses TRBV2 and TRBJ2-7, with D maybe TRBD2 (6 bases). The CDR3 runs to 12 residues. Germline values: CDR1 SNHLY, CDR2 FYNNEI. The CDR3 DNA reads as TGTGCCAGCACCAGGGAGGTGGGGAGGAAAAACTTC. Its translation: CASTREVGRKNF.

This chain links TRBV18 with TRBJ1-1; no firm D call. V was trimmed by 6 bases and J by 3 bases, leaving 11 bases between them. Per germline, CDR1 KGHSH and CDR2 LQKENI. This CDR3 spans 13 amino acids. The CDR3 bases are TGTGCCAGCTCCGAATACAGTGACACTGAAGCTTTCTTT. Translation gives CASSEYSDTEAFF.

The chain has TRBV5-1 and TRBJ2-3; TRBD1 agrees at 7 bases. V lost 7 bases, J lost 2 bases, and 7 bases stayed unmatched. CDR1 is SGHRS, CDR2 YFSETQ, per germline. This CDR3 is built from 14 residues. CDR3 in amino acids: CASGTEGNTDTQYF. CDR3 in DNA: TGCGCCAGCGGGACAGAGGGGAACACAGATACGCAGTATTTT.

The rearrangement joins TRBV6-5 to TRBJ2-5; the D gene could be TRBD1 or TRBD2 (6 bases each). The J call may not be correct, given that the DNA end is closer to TRBJ2-7. Germline V gene sequence: CDR1 MNHEY, CDR2 SVGAGI. The CDR3 runs 13 residues. The CDR3 nucleotides read TGTGCCAGCAGTACCGGGGGCCTCTACGAGCAGTACTTC. It encodes CASSTGGLYEQYF.

This clone occurred once. The CDR3 DNA is TGTGCCAGCACTAGAACAACCAGGGGGCACACTGAAGCTTTCTTT. It encodes CASTRTTRGHTEAFF. The chain employs TRBV6-1 and TRBJ1-1, with TRBD1 matching 8 bases. There are 15 residues in the CDR3. CDR1 and CDR2 from the germline V gene are MNHNS and SASEGT. The J segment lost 3 bases and the V segment lost 7 bases, leaving 10 bases of the junction unmatched.

The chain uses TRBV29-1 and TRBJ2-7, with D possibly being TRBD2 (5 bases). The CDR3 consists of 16 residues. Between the trimmed V and J ends, which lost 8 bases and 3 bases, there was a span of 26 bases. The germline gives CDR1 SQVTM, CDR2 ANQGSEA. The CDR3 coding sequence is TGCAGCCCCCGGAGCCCAGGAGGCCCGGTGGTCTACGAGCAGTACTTC. Its protein is CSPRSPGGPVVYEQYF.

This chain links TRBV10-2 with TRBJ1-5, with 8 positions matching TRBD1. Germline values: CDR1 WSHSY, CDR2 SAAADI. CDR3 size: 15 residues. Trimming took 0 bases from V and 8 from J; bases not matched to a gene: 6. The CDR3 here is CASSESRDRSEPQHF. The DNA of the CDR3 is TGCGCCAGCAGTGAGTCCCGGGACAGGAGTGAGCCCCAGCATTTT.

The CDR3 DNA follows: TGTGCCAGTTTCGACCGCTCTGGGGCCAACGTCCTGACTTTC. Amino acid sequence: CASFDRSGANVLTF. The genes are TRBV19 and TRBJ2-6; D gene uncertain. The CDR3 covers 14 residues. Germline values: CDR1 LNHDA, CDR2 SQIVND (reference sequence). The ends were cut back, 8 bases at V and 0 bases at J, with 8 bases in the middle.

In its sample, this clone was seen once. The chain links TRBV21-1 to TRBJ2-1; the table calls TRBD2, which could not be checked here. TRBV21-1 is tagged as a pseudogene. The CDR3 covers 17 residues. The CDR3: CASSPRLVCFSYNEQFF. The CDR3 nucleotides read TGTGCCAGCAGCCCCCGACTAGTCTGCTTTTCCTACAATGAGCAGTTCTTC.

The chain recombines TRBV18 with TRBJ1-5; D gene uncertain. This CDR3 has 17 residues. Per the germline V gene, CDR1 is KGHSH and CDR2 is LQKENI. Trimming left V 6 bases short and J 6 bases short, with 24 bases between. This CDR3 is CASSLGLAAISGQPQHF. As DNA, the CDR3 is TGTGCCAGCTCTCTCGGACTCGCTGCAATAAGTGGTCAGCCCCAGCATTTT. Full variable domain (rest looked up from reference TRBV18 and TRBJ1-5): NAGVMQNPRHLVRRRGQEARLRCSPMKGHSHVYWYRQLPEEGLKFMVYLQKENIIDESGMPKERFSAEFPKEGPSILRIQQVVRGDSAAYFCASSLGLAAISGQPQHFGDGTRLSIL.

Of note for this clone: The same CDR3 can be traced to other DNA sequences in this sample. V gene TRBV19 combines with J gene TRBJ1-5, with TRBD1 matching over 9 bases. CDR3 length equals 15 residues. Germline V gene lookup returns CDR1 LNHDA and CDR2 SQIVND (reference sequence). Trimming removed 6 bases from V and 1 base from J; junction bases left unmatched: 4. CDR3 coding DNA: TGTGCCAGTAGCGGACAGGGGATAAGCAATCAGCCCCAGCATTTT. It codes for CASSGQGISNQPQHF.

The V gene is TRBV10-3, the J gene TRBJ2-2; the D is unclear. Per germline, CDR1 ENHRY and CDR2 SYGVKD. Trimming removed 5 bases from V and 5 bases from J, with 3 bases in between. This CDR3 comprises 11 residues. CDR3 DNA sequence: TGTGCCATCAGTAGAACCGGGGAGCTGTTTTTT. Its translation is CAISRTGELFF.

The chain has TRBV28 and TRBJ2-3; possible D gene TRBD1, 6 bases. Trimming took 10 bases from V and 4 from J, leaving 12 bases between them. Germline CDR1 is MDHEN and CDR2 is SYDVKM. This CDR3 region has 12 residues. The CDR3 sequence is CAIGGSADTQYF. In DNA, the CDR3 is TGTGCCATAGGGGGAAGCGCAGATACGCAGTATTTT.

The chain couples TRBV15 to TRBJ2-2; D unresolved. The CDR3 contains 13 residues. Germline lookup yields CDR1 LNHNV and CDR2 YYDKDF (reference sequence). The ends were cut back, 0 bases at V and 7 bases at J, with 6 bases in the middle. CDR3 coding DNA: TGTGCCACCAGCAGAGAAGTTAGCGGGGAGCTGTTTTTT. Translation gives CATSREVSGELFF.

The V call is TRBV28, the J call TRBJ1-1, with 8 bases lining up with TRBD1. This CDR3 has 14 residues. The junction had 14 bases not matched to a gene; V was cut back by 7 bases and J by 10 bases. The V gene's germline CDR1 is MDHEN and CDR2 SYDVKM. CDR3 in amino acids: CASNPGQGTGAAFF. The DNA of the CDR3 is TGTGCCAGCAACCCTGGACAGGGCACGGGAGCAGCTTTCTTT.

The rearrangement joins TRBV10-1 to TRBJ2-1; TRBD2 matches 11 bases. V lost 3 bases to trimming and J lost 2 bases; unmatched junction nucleotides: 3. The CDR3 totals 16 residues. The germline V gene has CDR1 WNHNN and CDR2 SYGVQD (reference sequence). CDR3 bases: TGCGCCAGCAGTGACCAGACTAGCGGGGCCTACAATGAGCAGTTCTTC. It yields the protein CASSDQTSGAYNEQFF.

This clone appeared a single time. The genes are TRBV10-3 and TRBJ1-4, with D possibly TRBD1 on 6 matching bases. Deletions cut 0 bases from V and 8 bases from J, with 13 bases between. CDR3 size: 15 residues. Germline V gene sequence: CDR1 ENHRY, CDR2 SYGVKD. CDR3 in amino acids: CAISESRAGDEKLFF. The CDR3 DNA sequence: TGTGCCATCAGTGAGTCGAGGGCAGGGGACGAAAAACTGTTTTTT.

V gene TRBV5-1 combines with J gene TRBJ2-7, with 8 bases aligning to TRBD1. The junction had 5 bases not matched to a gene; V was cut back by 3 bases and J by 0 bases. This CDR3 comprises 15 residues. Germline V CDR1 and CDR2: SGHRS, YFSETQ. The CDR3 coding sequence is TGCGCCAGCAGCTACCGACAGGGGAGCTCCTACGAGCAGTACTTC. It specifies CASSYRQGSSYEQYF.

This clone appeared once. This chain connects TRBV11-1 to TRBJ2-2; D is possibly TRBD2 (6 bases). This CDR3 is 14 amino acids long. Germline values: CDR1 SGHAT, CDR2 FQDESV (reference sequence). V was clipped by 5 bases and J by 8 bases, with 15 bases between them. CDR3 amino acids: CASSNRDWLGELFF. The CDR3 nucleotides read TGTGCCAGCAGCAACCGGGACTGGCTAGGGGAGCTGTTTTTT.

The chain is built from TRBV30 and TRBJ2-3, with TRBD2 matching over 9 bases. Germline V gene lookup returns CDR1 GTSNPN and CDR2 SVGIG (reference sequence). V shed 2 bases, J shed 3 bases, and the junction held 9 bases outside the gene matches. The CDR3 has 16 amino acids. The CDR3 DNA is TGTGCCTGGAGTAGTTCTCGACTAGCGGCAACAGATACGCAGTATTTT. Encoded protein: CAWSSSRLAATDTQYF.

This clone was picked up one time. V gene TRBV10-3 combines with J gene TRBJ1-1; tentative D call: TRBD1 (6 bases). CDR3 length: 13 amino acids. Trimming shortened V by 6 bases and J by 4 bases, and 12 bases separated the two germline ends. CDR1 is ENHRY, CDR2 SYGVKD, per germline. CDR3 in amino acids: CAIRAGGPTEAFF. For the CDR3, the DNA is TGTGCCATCAGGGCGGGGGGGCCCACTGAAGCTTTCTTT.